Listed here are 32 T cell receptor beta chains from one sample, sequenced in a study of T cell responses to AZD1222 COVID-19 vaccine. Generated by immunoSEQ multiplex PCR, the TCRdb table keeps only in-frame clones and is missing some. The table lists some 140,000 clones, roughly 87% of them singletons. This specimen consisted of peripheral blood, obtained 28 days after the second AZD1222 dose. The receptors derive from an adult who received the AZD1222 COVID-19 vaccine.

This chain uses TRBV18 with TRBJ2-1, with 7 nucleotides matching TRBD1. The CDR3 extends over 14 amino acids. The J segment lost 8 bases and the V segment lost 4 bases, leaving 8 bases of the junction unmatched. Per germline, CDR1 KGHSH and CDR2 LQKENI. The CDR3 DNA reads TGTGCCAGCTCACAGGGGGCTTGGTATGATGAGCAGTTCTTC. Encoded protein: CASSQGAWYDEQFF.

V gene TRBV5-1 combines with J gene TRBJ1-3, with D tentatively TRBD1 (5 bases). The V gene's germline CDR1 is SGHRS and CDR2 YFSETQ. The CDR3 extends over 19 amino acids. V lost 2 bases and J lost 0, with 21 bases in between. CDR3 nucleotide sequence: TGCGCCAGCAGCTTTTCCGTGGTCGGGGGAGCTCACTCTGGAAACACCATATATTTT. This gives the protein CASSFSVVGGAHSGNTIYF.

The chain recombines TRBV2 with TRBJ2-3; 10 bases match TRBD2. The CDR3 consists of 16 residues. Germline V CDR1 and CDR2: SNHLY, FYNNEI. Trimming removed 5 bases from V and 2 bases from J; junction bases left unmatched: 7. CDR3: CASSPEAGGNTDTQYF. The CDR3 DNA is TGTGCCAGCAGTCCAGAAGCGGGAGGGAACACAGATACGCAGTATTTT.

This CDR3 is CASSESAGWNSPLHF. CDR3 DNA: TGTGCCAGCAGTGAATCGGCAGGGTGGAATTCACCCCTCCACTTT. The genes are TRBV25-1 and TRBJ1-6; maybe TRBD1 (5 bases). V lost 1 base to trimming and J lost 7 bases, with 11 bases between them. The germline V gene has CDR1 MGHDK and CDR2 SYGVNS. The CDR3 contains 15 residues.

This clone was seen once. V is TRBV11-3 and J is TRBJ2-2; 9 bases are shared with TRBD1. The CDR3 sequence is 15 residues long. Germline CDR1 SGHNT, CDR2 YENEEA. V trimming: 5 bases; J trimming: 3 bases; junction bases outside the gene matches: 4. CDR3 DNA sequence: TGTGCCAGCAGCCTGGGACAGGGTGACACCGGGGAGCTGTTTTTT. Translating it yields CASSLGQGDTGELFF. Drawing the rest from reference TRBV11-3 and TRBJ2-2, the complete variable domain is EAGVVQSPRYKIIEKKQPVAFWCNPISGHNTLYWYLQNLGQGPELLIRYENEEAVDDSQLPKDRFSAERLKGVDSTLKIQPAELGDSAVYLCASSLGQGDTGELFFGEGSRLTVL.

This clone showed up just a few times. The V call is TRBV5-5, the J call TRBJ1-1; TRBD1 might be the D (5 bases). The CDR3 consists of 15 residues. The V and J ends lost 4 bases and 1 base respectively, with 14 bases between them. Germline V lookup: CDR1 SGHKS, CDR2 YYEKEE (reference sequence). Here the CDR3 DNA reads TGTGCCAGCAGCCTAACCCGACAGCCGAACACTGAAGCTTTCTTT. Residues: CASSLTRQPNTEAFF.

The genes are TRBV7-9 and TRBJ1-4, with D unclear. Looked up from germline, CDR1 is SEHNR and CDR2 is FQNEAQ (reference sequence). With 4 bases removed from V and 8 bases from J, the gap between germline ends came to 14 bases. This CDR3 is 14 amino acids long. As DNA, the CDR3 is TGTGCCAGCAGCTGGACGGGTGTTGGAGAAAAACTGTTTTTT. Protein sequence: CASSWTGVGEKLFF.

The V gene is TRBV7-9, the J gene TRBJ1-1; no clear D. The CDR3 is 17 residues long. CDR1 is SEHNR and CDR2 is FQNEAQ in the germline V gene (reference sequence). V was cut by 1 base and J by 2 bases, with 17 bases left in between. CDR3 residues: CASSLGAVSTLNTEAFF. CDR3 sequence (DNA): TGTGCCAGCAGCTTAGGAGCTGTCAGTACTCTTAACACTGAAGCTTTCTTT.

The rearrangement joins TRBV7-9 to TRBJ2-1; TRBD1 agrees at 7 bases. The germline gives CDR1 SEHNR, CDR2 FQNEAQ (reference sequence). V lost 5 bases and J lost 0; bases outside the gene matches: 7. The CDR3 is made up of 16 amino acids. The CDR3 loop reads CASSGRQGSSYNEQFF. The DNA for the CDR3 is TGTGCCAGCAGCGGTCGACAGGGATCCTCCTACAATGAGCAGTTCTTC. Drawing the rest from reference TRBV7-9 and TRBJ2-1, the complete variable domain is DTGVSQNPRHKITKRGQNVTFRCDPISEHNRLYWYRQTLGQGPEFLTYFQNEAQLEKSRLLSDRFSAERPKGSFSTLEIQRTEQGDSAMYLCASSGRQGSSYNEQFFGPGTRLTVL.

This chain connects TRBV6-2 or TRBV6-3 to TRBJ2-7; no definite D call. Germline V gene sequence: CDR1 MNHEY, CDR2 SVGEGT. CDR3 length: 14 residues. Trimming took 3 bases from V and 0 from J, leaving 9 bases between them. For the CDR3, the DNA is TGTGCCAGCAGTTATATGGGCAGCTCCTACGAGCAGTACTTC. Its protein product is CASSYMGSSYEQYF.

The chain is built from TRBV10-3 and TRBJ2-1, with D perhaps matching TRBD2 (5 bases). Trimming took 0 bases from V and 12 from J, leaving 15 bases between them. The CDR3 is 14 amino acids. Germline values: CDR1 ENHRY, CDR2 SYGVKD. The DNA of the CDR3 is TGTGCCATCAGTGAGTCGACGGGGTGGGCAACGCAGTTCTTC. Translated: CAISESTGWATQFF.

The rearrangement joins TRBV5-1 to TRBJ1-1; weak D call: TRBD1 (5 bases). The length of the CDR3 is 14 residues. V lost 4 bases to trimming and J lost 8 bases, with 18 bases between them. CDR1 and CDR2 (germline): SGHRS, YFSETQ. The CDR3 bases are TGCGCCAGCAGCCTCACAGGCGCAGGACAAGAAGCTTTCTTT. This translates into CASSLTGAGQEAFF.

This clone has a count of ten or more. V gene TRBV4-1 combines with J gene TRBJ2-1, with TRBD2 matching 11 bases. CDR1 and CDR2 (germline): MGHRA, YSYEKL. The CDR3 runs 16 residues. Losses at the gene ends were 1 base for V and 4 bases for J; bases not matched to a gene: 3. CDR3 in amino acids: CASSQVVAGGYNEQFF. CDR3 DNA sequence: TGCGCCAGCAGCCAAGTTGTAGCGGGGGGGTACAATGAGCAGTTCTTC.

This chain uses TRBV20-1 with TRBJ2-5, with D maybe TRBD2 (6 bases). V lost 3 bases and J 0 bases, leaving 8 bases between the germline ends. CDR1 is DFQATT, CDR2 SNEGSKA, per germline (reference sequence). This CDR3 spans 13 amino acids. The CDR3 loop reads CSASLADQETQYF. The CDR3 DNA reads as TGCAGTGCTAGTTTAGCGGACCAAGAGACCCAGTACTTC.

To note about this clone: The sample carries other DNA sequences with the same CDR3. The CDR3 here is CASSAGTGNTGELFF. CDR3 bases: TGCGCCAGCAGCGCTGGGACAGGGAACACCGGGGAGCTGTTTTTT. The chain employs TRBV5-1 and TRBJ2-2; TRBD1 aligns across 8 bases. The CDR3 length is 15 residues. J gave up 1 base and V 4 bases, and 3 bases lay outside the gene matches. Per germline, CDR1 SGHRS and CDR2 YFSETQ.

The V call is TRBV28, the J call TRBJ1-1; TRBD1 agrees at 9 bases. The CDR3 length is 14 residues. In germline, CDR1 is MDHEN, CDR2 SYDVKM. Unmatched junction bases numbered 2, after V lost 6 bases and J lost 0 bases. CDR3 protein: CASRTGGLNTEAFF. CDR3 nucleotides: TGTGCCAGCAGGACAGGGGGATTGAACACTGAAGCTTTCTTT.

CDR3 amino acids: CVKRGQGFAGANVLTF. CDR3 bases: TGTGTTAAAAGGGGACAGGGTTTCGCTGGGGCCAACGTCCTGACTTTC. The chain employs TRBV21-1 and TRBJ2-6; TRBD1 was called by the table and not checked on the DNA. TRBV21-1 represents a pseudogene. The CDR3 consists of 16 residues.

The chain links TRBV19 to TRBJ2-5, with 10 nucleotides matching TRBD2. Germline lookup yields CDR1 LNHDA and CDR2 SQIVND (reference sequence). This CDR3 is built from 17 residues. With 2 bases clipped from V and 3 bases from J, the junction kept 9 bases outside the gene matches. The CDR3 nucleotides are TGTGCCAGTAGTATAAGGTCAGCGGGAGGGCCGAAAGAGACCCAGTACTTC. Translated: CASSIRSAGGPKETQYF.

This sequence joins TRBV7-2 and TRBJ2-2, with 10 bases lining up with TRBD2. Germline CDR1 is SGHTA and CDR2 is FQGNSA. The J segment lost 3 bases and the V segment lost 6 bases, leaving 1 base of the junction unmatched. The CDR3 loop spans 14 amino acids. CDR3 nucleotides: TGTGCCAGCAGAAGCGGGGGGGACACCGGGGAGCTGTTTTTT. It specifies CASRSGGDTGELFF.

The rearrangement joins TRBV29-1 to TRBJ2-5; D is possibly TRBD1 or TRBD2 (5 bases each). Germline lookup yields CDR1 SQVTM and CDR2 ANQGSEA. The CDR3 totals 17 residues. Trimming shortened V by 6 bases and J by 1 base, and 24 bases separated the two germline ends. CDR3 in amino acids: CSVADSSLDRIQETQYF. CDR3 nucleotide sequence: TGCAGCGTCGCAGACAGCTCACTAGACAGAATCCAAGAGACCCAGTACTTC.

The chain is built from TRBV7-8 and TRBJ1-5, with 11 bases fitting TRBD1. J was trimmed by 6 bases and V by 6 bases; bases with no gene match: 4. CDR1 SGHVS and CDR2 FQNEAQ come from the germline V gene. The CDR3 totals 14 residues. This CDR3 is CASSSDRGLQPQHF. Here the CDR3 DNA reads TGTGCCAGCAGTTCGGACAGGGGGCTTCAGCCCCAGCATTTT.

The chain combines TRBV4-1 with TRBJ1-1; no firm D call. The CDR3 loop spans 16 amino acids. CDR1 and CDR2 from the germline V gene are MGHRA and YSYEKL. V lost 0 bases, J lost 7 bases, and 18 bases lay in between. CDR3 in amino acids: CASSQDLSRAPDEAFF. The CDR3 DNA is TGCGCCAGCAGCCAAGATCTATCCCGGGCACCCGATGAAGCTTTCTTT.

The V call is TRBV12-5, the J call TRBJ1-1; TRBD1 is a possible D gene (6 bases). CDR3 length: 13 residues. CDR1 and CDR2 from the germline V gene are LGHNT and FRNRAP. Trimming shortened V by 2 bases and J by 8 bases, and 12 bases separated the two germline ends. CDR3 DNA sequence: TGTGCTAGTGGTTTGTCTGGGGGCGAAGAAGCTTTCTTT. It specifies CASGLSGGEEAFF.

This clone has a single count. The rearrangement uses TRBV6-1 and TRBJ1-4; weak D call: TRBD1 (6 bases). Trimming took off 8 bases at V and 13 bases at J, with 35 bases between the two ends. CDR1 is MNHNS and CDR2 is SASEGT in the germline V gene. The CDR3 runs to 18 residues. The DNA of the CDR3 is TGTGCCAGCGGTGCGACTGCCTTTCAGGGGAGGCCCTCATCGGGACTGTTTTTT. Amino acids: CASGATAFQGRPSSGLFF.

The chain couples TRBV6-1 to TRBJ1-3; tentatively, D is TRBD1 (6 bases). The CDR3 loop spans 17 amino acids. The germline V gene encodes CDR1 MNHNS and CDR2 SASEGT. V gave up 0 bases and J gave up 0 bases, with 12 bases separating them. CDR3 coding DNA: TGTGCCAGCAGTGAAGCGCCCCCGACAGGCTCTGGAAACACCATATATTTT. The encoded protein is CASSEAPPTGSGNTIYF.

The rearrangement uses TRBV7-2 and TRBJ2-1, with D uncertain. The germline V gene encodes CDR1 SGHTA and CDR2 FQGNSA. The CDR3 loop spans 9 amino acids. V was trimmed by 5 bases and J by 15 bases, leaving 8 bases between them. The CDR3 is CASSRHRFF. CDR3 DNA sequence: TGTGCCAGCAGCCGACATCGGTTCTTC. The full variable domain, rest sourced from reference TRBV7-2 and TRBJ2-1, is GAGVSQSPSNKVTEKGKDVELRCDPISGHTALYWYRQSLGQGLEFLIYFQGNSAPDKSGLPSDRFSAERTGGSVSTLTIQRTQQEDSAVYLCASSRHRFFGPGTRLTVL.

The CDR3 coding sequence is TGTGCCACCCCGACCCAGGACTATAGCAATCAGCCCCAGCATTTT. Translated, it gives CATPTQDYSNQPQHF. The J gene is TRBJ1-5, the V gene TRBV27; no firm D call. This CDR3 contains 15 residues. The ends were cut back, 10 bases at V and 0 bases at J, with 16 bases in the middle. CDR1 is MNHEY, CDR2 SMNVEV, per germline (reference sequence).

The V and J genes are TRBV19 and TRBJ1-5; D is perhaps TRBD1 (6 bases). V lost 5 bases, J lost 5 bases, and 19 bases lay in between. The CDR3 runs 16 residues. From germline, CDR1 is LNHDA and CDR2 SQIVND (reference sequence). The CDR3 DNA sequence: TGTGCCAGTAGTGGAGGCCGTCGAGGGGGGTATCAGCCCCAGCATTTT. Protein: CASSGGRRGGYQPQHF.

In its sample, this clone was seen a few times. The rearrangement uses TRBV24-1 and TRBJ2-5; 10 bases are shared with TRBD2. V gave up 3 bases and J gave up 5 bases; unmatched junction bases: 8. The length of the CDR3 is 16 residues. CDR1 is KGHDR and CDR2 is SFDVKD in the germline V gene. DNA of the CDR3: TGTGCCACCAGTGATCCCATAGCGGGGGGTGGGGAGACCCAGTACTTC. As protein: CATSDPIAGGGETQYF.

CDR3 coding DNA: TGCGCCAGCAGCCCGGGACAGGGCTCGGTGGCCCAGCATTTT. Translated: CASSPGQGSVAQHF. This chain uses TRBV4-1 with TRBJ1-5, with TRBD1 identical over 9 bases. V trimming: 4 bases; J trimming: 11 bases; junction bases outside the gene matches: 9. This CDR3 comprises 14 residues. The germline V gene has CDR1 MGHRA and CDR2 YSYEKL.

The CDR3, as DNA: TGTGCCACCAGCATGAGACAGTTCTACTCTGGGGCCAACGTCCTGACTTTC. Translating it yields CATSMRQFYSGANVLTF. This chain connects TRBV15 to TRBJ2-6; weak D call: TRBD1 (5 bases). Per germline, CDR1 LNHNV and CDR2 YYDKDF (reference sequence). Between the trimmed V and J ends, which lost 4 bases and 0 bases, there was a span of 13 bases. This CDR3 has 17 amino acids.

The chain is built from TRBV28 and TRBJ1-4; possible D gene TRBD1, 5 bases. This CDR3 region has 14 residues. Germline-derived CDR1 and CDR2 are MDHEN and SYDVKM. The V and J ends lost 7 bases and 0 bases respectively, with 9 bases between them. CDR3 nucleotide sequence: TGTGCCAGCACTGACAGCGCAACTAATGAAAAACTGTTTTTT. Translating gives CASTDSATNEKLFF.